The 15 T cell receptor beta chains listed next were all sequenced from one sample in a study of tumor and adjacent non-tumor tissue in lung cancer. Three rounds of nested PCR, following a modified ARM-PCR protocol, produced the TCRbeta library. MiXCR was run by TCRdb on the multiplex PCR reads, yielding one entry per CDR3 protein. The sample shows 70,000 or so distinct CDR3 sequences, 60% of them seen only once. This sample's RNA came from whole unsorted tissue. The sample consisted of lung tumor tissue. These receptors all stem from a man aged 45-65 years with non-small cell lung cancer.

This clonotype was observed a handful of times. At one end, the junction sequence differs from germline, possibly due to a read error. The chain employs TRBV5-1 and TRBJ1-6; TRBD1 aligns across 7 bases. This CDR3 has 15 residues. Germline V gene data show CDR1 as SGHRS and CDR2 as YFSETQ. The CDR3 loop is CVSSLRQGVDSPLHF. The CDR3 region has the DNA TGCGTCAGCAGCCTACGACAGGGAGTAGACTCACCCCTCCACTTT.

This clonotype is labeled as medium-sized (0.01 to 0.1%). The chain couples TRBV5-6 to TRBJ1-1; 7 bases fit TRBD1. Per germline, CDR1 SGHDT and CDR2 YYEEEE. J lost 5 bases, V lost 2 bases, and 15 bases had no gene match. The CDR3 consists of 17 residues. Here the CDR3 DNA reads TGTGCCAGCAGCTTAGAAAATGTTAAGAGGGGGCGTACTGAAGCTTTCTTT. Amino acids: CASSLENVKRGRTEAFF.

CDR3 nucleotide sequence: TGTGCCAGCAGTGAAGCGGCGACAAGGTTTCGAGAAAAACTGTTTTTT. This translates into CASSEAATRFREKLFF. The chain recombines TRBV6-1 with TRBJ1-4; no firm D call. In germline, CDR1 is MNHNS, CDR2 SASEGT. CDR3 length equals 16 residues. The ends were cut back, 0 bases at V and 8 bases at J, with 16 bases in the middle.

At least ten counts were recorded for this clonotype. The CDR3 sequence: CASSLRSGLSGEQFF. DNA of the CDR3: TGTGCCAGCAGCTTGCGGTCAGGGCTTTCGGGGGAGCAGTTCTTC. This rearrangement joins TRBV7-3 to TRBJ2-1; D is perhaps TRBD1 or TRBD2 (5 bases each). V was shortened by 3 bases and J by 10 bases, with 19 bases between the two germline ends. This CDR3 region has 15 residues. CDR1 SGHTA and CDR2 FQGTGA come from the germline V gene.

In its sample, this clonotype was seen many times. The chain is built from TRBV4-1 and TRBJ1-4; 8 nucleotides align to TRBD1. CDR3 length equals 19 residues. Germline V gene lookup returns CDR1 MGHRA and CDR2 YSYEKL. Losses at the gene ends were 0 bases for V and 0 bases for J; bases not matched to a gene: 9. CDR3 amino acids: CASSQDRGNRGSTNEKLFF. The CDR3 coding sequence is TGCGCCAGCAGCCAAGATCGGGGAAACAGGGGGTCAACTAATGAAAAACTGTTTTTT.

Note on this clonotype: Being one base from a much bigger clone, this may be a read error. This chain links TRBV29-1 with TRBJ2-3, with D possibly called TRBD1 or TRBD2 (6 bases each). The CDR3 consists of 15 residues. Between the trimmed V and J ends, which lost 2 bases and 5 bases, there was a span of 17 bases. CDR1 and CDR2 from the germline V gene are SQVTM and ANQGSEA. The CDR3 DNA is TGCAGCGTTGAATTGCGGGCCAGGGGAGGAGATACGCAGTATTTT. Its translation: CSVELRARGGDTQYF.

Comments on this clonotype: One base away lies a much larger clone, so this may be a sequencing read error. The chain has TRBV13 and TRBJ2-7, with 7 bases that match TRBD1. Trimming took 5 bases from V and 3 from J; bases not matched to a gene: 19. The CDR3 has 18 amino acids. Germline CDR1 and CDR2: PRHDT and FYEKMQ (reference sequence). The CDR3 coding sequence is TGTGCCAGCAGCCCGACCCCCATATTTAGTACAGGGGACTACGAGCAGTACTTC. Protein sequence: CASSPTPIFSTGDYEQYF.

This clonotype came up a few times. The chain uses TRBV7-9 and TRBJ1-2, with 8 nucleotides matching TRBD1. Per germline, CDR1 SEHNR and CDR2 FQNEAQ (reference sequence). With 5 bases clipped from V and 4 bases from J, the junction kept 9 bases outside the gene matches. The CDR3 contains 15 residues. The CDR3 region has the DNA TGTGCCAGCAGCACAGGGACAGGCGGTGGCTATGGCTACACCTTC. Protein product: CASSTGTGGGYGYTF.

Of note for this clonotype: Its ends do not fully match the called genes, so a read error is possible. The chain employs TRBV6-6 and TRBJ2-5, with TRBD2 matching 7 bases. Germline V lookup: CDR1 MNHNY, CDR2 SVGAGI (reference sequence). This CDR3 is built from 15 residues. The CDR3 loop reads CASRTRGRGQGTQYF. Written as DNA, the CDR3 is TGTGCCAGCAGGACTAGAGGGAGGGGTCAAGGGACCCAGTACTTC.

Note on this clonotype: A read error may account for a junction end that differs from germline. The V gene is TRBV7-9, the J gene TRBJ2-1; TRBD2 matches 9 bases. The length of the CDR3 is 16 residues. CDR1 is SEHNR, CDR2 FQNEAQ, per germline (reference sequence). The CDR3 region has the DNA TGTCCCAGCAGCGCAGCGGGCCTAGCGGGAATTGATGAGCAGTTCTTC. Translated: CPSSAAGLAGIDEQFF. Full variable domain (missing parts from reference TRBV7-9 and TRBJ2-1): DTGVSQNPRHKITKRGQNVTFRCDPISEHNRLYWYRQTLGQGPEFLTYFQNEAQLEKSRLLSDRFSAERPKGSFSTLEIQRTEQGDSAMYLCPSSAAGLAGIDEQFFGPGTRLTVL.

Points on this clonotype: A read error may produce the germline difference seen at one junction end. The rearrangement links TRBV7-2 to TRBJ2-7, with a tentative D call TRBD2 (5 bases). Germline V gives CDR1 SGHTA, CDR2 FQGNSA. This CDR3 has 15 residues. CDR3 amino acids: CASSPGFSRHYERCF. Written as DNA, the CDR3 is TGTGCCAGCAGCCCCGGCTTTTCCAGACACTATGAGCGGTGCTTC.

About this clonotype itself: This may stem from a read error, because a much larger clone lies one nucleotide away. The chain employs TRBV12-3 or TRBV12-4 and TRBJ2-5; D is unresolved. Between the trimmed V and J ends, which lost 7 bases and 4 bases, there was a span of 13 bases. The CDR3 has 13 amino acids. The chain's CDR3 is CASKVGRVETQYF. DNA of the CDR3: TGTGCCAGCAAGGTCGGGCGAGTAGAGACCCAGTACTTC.

There are many counts of this clonotype. The genes are TRBV12-3 or TRBV12-4 and TRBJ2-3, with TRBD2 matching 11 bases. This CDR3 contains 18 residues. After removal of 2 bases from V and 0 bases from J, the junction contained 7 bases not matched to a gene. CDR3 loop: CASSLRLAGGTSTDTQYF. CDR3 coding DNA: TGTGCCAGCAGTTTAAGGCTAGCGGGGGGCACTAGCACAGATACGCAGTATTTT.

The chain uses TRBV19 and TRBJ1-6, with D possibly matching TRBD1 (5 bases). V was shortened by 6 bases and J by 5 bases, with 11 bases between the two germline ends. Germline CDR1 reads LNHDA; CDR2 reads SQIVND (reference sequence). CDR3 length: 14 amino acids. CDR3 sequence reads: CASSRTFDNSPLHF. The CDR3 DNA sequence: TGTGCCAGTAGCAGGACATTCGATAATTCACCCCTCCACTTT.

Turning to this clonotype: This sequence is one base from a far larger clone and is likely a read error. This chain links TRBV29-1 with TRBJ1-1; TRBD1 is a possible D gene (5 bases). Germline V gene sequence: CDR1 SQVTM, CDR2 ANQGSEA. The CDR3 is made up of 11 amino acids. Trimming cost V 7 bases and J 5 bases, with 11 bases left between them. CDR3 bases: TGCAGCGGTGACCAGGGAACTGAAGCTTTCTTT. Translating it yields CSGDQGTEAFF.